This T cell receptor beta chain was recovered during a study of blood T cell repertoires in COVID-19. Study at large: Sources were T cells, B-cell-depleted T cells, or PBMCs; the material itself was cDNA or gDNA.

With respect to this clone: This CDR3 is also generated by other DNA sequences in the sample.

The data were produced by immunoSEQ multiplex PCR, yet TCRdb's version contains in-frame clones alone and is incomplete. Among around 100,000 clones listed, about 88% were seen once. The germline CDR1 and CDR2 sequences are SGHDN and FVKESK. The CDR3 consists of 13 residues. With 1 base removed from V and 2 bases from J, the gap between germline ends came to 5 bases. The sequence came from a human donor in a cohort sampled during active COVID-19. Source material: peripheral blood. This rearrangement joins TRBV14 to TRBJ1-2; no reliable D call. The CDR3 is CASSQAVNYGYTF. DNA for the CDR3: TGTGCCAGCAGCCAAGCCGTCAACTATGGCTACACCTTC. Full variable domain (missing parts from reference TRBV14 and TRBJ1-2): EAGVTQFPSHSVIEKGQTVTLRCDPISGHDNLYWYRRVMGKEIKFLLHFVKESKQDESGMPNNRFLAERTGGTYSTLKVQPAELEDSGVYFCASSQAVNYGYTFGSGTRLTVV.